Listed below are T cell receptor beta chains from one sample, sequenced in a study of type 1 regulatory T cells. MiXCR was run by TCRdb on the reads, yielding one entry per CDR3 protein. The table has 24,000 or so distinct CDR3 sequences, around half seen once. No antigen has been identified for these receptors. The sample consisted of cultured T cells, either the whole culture or a sorted T cell fraction (not recorded which). Every receptor here comes from a human donor in good health. The CDR3 runs from the conserved cysteine through the conserved F or W. The size of a clone is reported for some rows only, either as once, few or many, or as a class for expanded clones.

CDR3 protein	V gene	J gene	clone size
CAWRTSGATGELFF	TRBV30	TRBJ2-2	.
CASSPLPYQPGLEGQQFF	TRBV18	TRBJ2-1	few
CASSLGDRVNSPLHF	TRBV12-3/TRBV12-4	TRBJ1-6	many
CASSLERLSNQPQHF	TRBV7-2	TRBJ1-5	.
CASSLGRNSFYEQYF	TRBV5-1	TRBJ2-7	medium-sized
CASYPGGLNTGELFF	TRBV6-2/TRBV6-3	TRBJ2-2	.
CASSLGRGQLNTEAFF	TRBV7-8	TRBJ1-1	few
CASSPDRGAYNSPLHF	TRBV7-9	TRBJ1-6	.
CASKLLKETQYF	TRBV6-1	TRBJ2-5	.
CASSLVPLGNSPLHF	TRBV7-2	TRBJ1-6	medium-sized
CSARVLGGTSTDTQYF	TRBV20-1	TRBJ2-3	.
CASSVRGDYGYTF	TRBV6-1	TRBJ1-2	few
CASSLGPYQYF	TRBV12-3/TRBV12-4	TRBJ2-7	few
CASSGRDRGYEQYF	TRBV21-1	TRBJ2-7	.
CASSLWQSYEQYF	TRBV11-2	TRBJ2-7	.
CATSDLRAGGLTGELFF	TRBV24-1	TRBJ2-2	.
CASSEASGLAFEQYF	TRBV2	TRBJ2-7	.
CASRGHMNTEAFF	TRBV19	TRBJ1-1	.
CAISEWHSGNTIYF	TRBV10-3	TRBJ1-3	.
CASSPSGGVRTEAFF	TRBV18	TRBJ1-1	.
CASSPKRTGVYTEAFF	TRBV18	TRBJ1-1	few
CASSVDSGGASYEQYF	TRBV9	TRBJ2-7	many
CASSPEGPRAGHTIYF	TRBV18	TRBJ1-3	.
CSARRGGTSYEQYF	TRBV20-1	TRBJ2-7	.
CASSSDGAYGYTF	TRBV12-3/TRBV12-4	TRBJ1-2	.
CASSQFSGPLSYGYTF	TRBV6-1	TRBJ1-2	.
CASSRTGFYEQYF	TRBV3-1	TRBJ2-7	.
CASSQGQGYGYTF	TRBV12-3/TRBV12-4	TRBJ1-2	.
CASRAGNNERRNSPLHF	TRBV27	TRBJ1-6	.
CASSTPVTGNYGYTF	TRBV28	TRBJ1-2	.
CASSLAGGRMQYF	TRBV28	TRBJ2-3	.
CASSLGTGSTNEKLFF	TRBV12-3/TRBV12-4	TRBJ1-4	many
CASSQYQPHNEQFF	TRBV3-1	TRBJ2-1	few
CSAGTTGLNYGYTF	TRBV20-1	TRBJ1-2	.
CASSSSGGAYNEQFF	TRBV11-3	TRBJ2-1	.
CASSPRLAGSAYEQYF	TRBV18	TRBJ2-7	.
CSALGRANYGYTF	TRBV20-1	TRBJ1-2	.
CASSAGTGTRRETQYF	TRBV9	TRBJ2-5	.
CAWSVYPEGNGYTF	TRBV30	TRBJ1-2	.
CASSPLGHQETQYF	TRBV6-5	TRBJ2-5	medium-sized
CASSPLMATEAFF	TRBV18	TRBJ1-1	.
CASRAITPDTQYF	TRBV28	TRBJ2-3	.
CASSPQGQGSTGELFF	TRBV18	TRBJ2-2	.
CASSLRLAGGVTDTQYF	TRBV6-1	TRBJ2-3	.
CASSLAQVQGAVVF	TRBV7-8	TRBJ1-1	.
CASRWTAPSYNSPLHF	TRBV19	TRBJ1-6	.
CASSSPDNYGYTF	TRBV11-2	TRBJ1-2	once
CASSPRLAGGRDEQFF	TRBV6-5	TRBJ2-1	few
CASSRGTSNQPQHF	TRBV28	TRBJ1-5	.
CASSLSWTGHQPQHF	TRBV27	TRBJ1-5	many
CASSPGVVTGGEQFF	TRBV9	TRBJ2-1	.